The clone carrying this T cell receptor beta chain was picked up a small number of times. The antigen is unknown. A much bigger clone sits one base away, suggesting this may be a read error. TCRdb recomputed calls from the multiplex PCR reads with MiXCR, one row per CDR3 protein. This table holds about 230,000 distinct CDR3 sequences, approximately 30% found once. The data belong to a study of breast tumors, draining lymph nodes, adjacent tissues. General study results and limits: Tumor and nontumor repertoires were significantly more similar in luminal-like than in basal-like breast cancer. The data were judged consistent with most tumor T cells coming from lymph node and expanding in tumor. Compared with lymph nodes, tumors were less diverse; compared with nontumor tissue, more. Tumor T cell lymph node origin was a supported hypothesis, not proven.

The lymph nodes were axillary draining lymph nodes from breast cancer patients. Germline-derived CDR1 and CDR2 are DFQATT and SNEGSKA (reference sequence). There are 13 residues in the CDR3. This clonotype was obtained from a female donor with breast cancer. Some clones in this sample may be carry-over from other donors' samples. The specimen sequenced was axillary lymph node tissue. This rearrangement joins TRBV20-1 to TRBJ2-1; 7 bases align to TRBD2. The CDR3 loop reads CSATKRGYNAQFF. The CDR3 DNA is TGCAGTGCTACTAAGCGGGGCTACAATGCGCAGTTCTTC.